The clone carrying this T cell receptor (beta chain) was seen just once. Its target is not known. The data belong to a study of blood T cells in healthy people across ages. Study observations and caveats: Because donor CMV status was unknown, expanded clonotype changes were possibly confounded. Per million T cells, TCR beta diversity dropped roughly linearly as age increased.

The V gene's germline CDR1 is SEHNR and CDR2 FQNEAQ (reference sequence). Trimming left V 6 bases short and J 0 bases short, with 12 bases between. This CDR3 has 15 residues. It was with a sample-barcoded 5' primer and a J-beta primer mix that a second PCR of roughly 7 to 12 cycles was run. A 12-random-nucleotide template-switch adaptor tagged each cDNA molecule. TCRdb analysed the 5' RACE reads with MiXCR anew, one entry per CDR3 protein. The repertoire includes over a million distinct CDR3 sequences, roughly 59% of them detected once, and approximately 7% sits in the top ten. The receptor's source is a man between 18 and 35 years old in good health. The chain carries TRBV7-9 and TRBJ2-1, with a tentative D call TRBD1 (6 bases). The source material was blood. The CDR3 spells CASSHTGSSYNEQFF. Written as DNA, the CDR3 is TGTGCCAGCAGTCACACAGGGAGCTCCTACAATGAGCAGTTCTTC.